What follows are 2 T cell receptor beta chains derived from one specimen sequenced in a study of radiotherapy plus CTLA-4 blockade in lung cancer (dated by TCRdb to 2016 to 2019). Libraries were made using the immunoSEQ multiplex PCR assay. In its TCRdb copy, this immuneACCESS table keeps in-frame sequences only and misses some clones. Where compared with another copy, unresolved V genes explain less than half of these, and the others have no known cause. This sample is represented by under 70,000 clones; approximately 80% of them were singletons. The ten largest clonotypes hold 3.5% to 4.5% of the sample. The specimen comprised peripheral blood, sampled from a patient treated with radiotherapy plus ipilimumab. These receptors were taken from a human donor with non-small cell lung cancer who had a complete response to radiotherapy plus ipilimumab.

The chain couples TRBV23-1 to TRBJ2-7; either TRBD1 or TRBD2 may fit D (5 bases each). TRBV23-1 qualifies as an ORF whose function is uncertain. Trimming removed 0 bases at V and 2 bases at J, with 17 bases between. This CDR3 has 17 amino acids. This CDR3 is CASSQSFGTASTYEQYV. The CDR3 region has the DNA TGCGCCAGCAGTCAATCGTTCGGGACGGCAAGCACCTACGAGCAGTACGTC.

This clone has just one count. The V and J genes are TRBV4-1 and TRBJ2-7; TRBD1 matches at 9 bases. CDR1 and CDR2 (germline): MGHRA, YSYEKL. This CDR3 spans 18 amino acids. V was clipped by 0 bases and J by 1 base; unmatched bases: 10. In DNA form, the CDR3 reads TGCGCCAGCAGCCAAGACCCCGGGACAGGGATCTCTTCCTACGAGCAGTACTTC. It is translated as CASSQDPGTGISSYEQYF.